These 6 T cell receptor beta chains came from one sample sequenced in a study of cytomegalovirus exposure and HLA in healthy donors. With 60 Vbeta and 13 Jbeta primers, the PCR was carried out. The table came from immunoSEQ multiplex PCR; TCRdb's copy has only in-frame clones and leaves some out. The sample contains some 140,000 clones, around 80% of which appear only once. Material for sequencing was PBMCs. The receptors come from a middle-aged woman in good health and CMV-seropositive.

A note on this clone: Mismatch with germline at one junction end may stem from a read error. The V call is TRBV2, the J call TRBJ1-2, with a weak D call TRBD1 (6 bases). The CDR3 loop spans 13 amino acids. Germline lookup yields CDR1 SNHLY and CDR2 FYNNEI. The CDR3 bases are TGTGCCAGCAGACAGGGTTTGGGGTATGACTACACCTTC. Residues: CASRQGLGYDYTF.

The V call is TRBV28, the J call TRBJ2-6, with D maybe TRBD1 (6 bases). CDR3 length: 21 amino acids. Germline V gene lookup returns CDR1 MDHEN and CDR2 SYDVKM. Between the trimmed V and J ends, which lost 0 bases and 0 bases, there was a span of 21 bases. DNA for the CDR3: TGTGCCAGCAGTTTATGGCTGCTTGGCGGACAGCTCAACTCTGGGGCCAACGTCCTGACTTTC. This gives the protein CASSLWLLGGQLNSGANVLTF.

The chain is built from TRBV30 and TRBJ1-4; 8 bases fit TRBD1. There are 13 residues in the CDR3. Unmatched junction bases numbered 1, after V lost 5 bases and J lost 2 bases. Germline V CDR1 and CDR2: GTSNPN, SVGIG (reference sequence). The chain's CDR3 is CAWAGGTNEKLFF. Written as DNA, the CDR3 is TGTGCCTGGGCAGGGGGCACTAATGAAAAACTGTTTTTT.

The rearrangement links TRBV4-1 to TRBJ2-1; 11 positions agree with TRBD2. The germline CDR1 and CDR2 sequences are MGHRA and YSYEKL. The CDR3 is 18 amino acids. With 1 base clipped from V and 2 bases from J, the junction kept 7 bases outside the gene matches. The DNA of the CDR3 is TGCGCCAGCAGCCAAGGACTAGCGGGACTACGAACCTACAATGAGCAGTTCTTC. This gives the protein CASSQGLAGLRTYNEQFF.

The chain combines TRBV4-1 with TRBJ2-7; 7 bases line up with TRBD1. CDR3 length: 16 amino acids. V trimming: 0 bases; J trimming: 0 bases; junction bases outside the gene matches: 5. Germline V gene sequence: CDR1 MGHRA, CDR2 YSYEKL. The CDR3 nucleotides read TGCGCCAGCAGCCAAGAAGTACAGGGGTTCTCCTACGAGCAGTACTTC. This translates into CASSQEVQGFSYEQYF.

This clone was counted a single time. The rearrangement links TRBV5-1 to TRBJ1-5, with TRBD1 matching over 7 bases. The CDR3 is 15 residues long. Germline V gene data show CDR1 as SGHRS and CDR2 as YFSETQ. V shed 3 bases and J 4 bases; nucleotides not matched to a gene: 7. In DNA, the CDR3 is TGCGCCAGCAGCTGGGGGGACAGATTAAATCAGCCCCAGCATTTT. It translates to CASSWGDRLNQPQHF. Supplemented by reference TRBV5-1 and TRBJ1-5, the full variable domain reads KAGVTQTPRYLIKTRGQQVTLSCSPISGHRSVSWYQQTPGQGLQFLFEYFSETQRNKGNFPGRFSGRQFSNSRSEMNVSTLELGDSALYLCASSWGDRLNQPQHFGDGTRLSIL.